The clone carrying this T cell receptor (beta chain) was counted only a few times. Its matching antigen is unknown. Germline CDR1 MNHEY, CDR2 SMNVEV (reference sequence). Trimming stripped 2 bases from V and 7 bases from J, with 8 bases between. This CDR3 region has 13 residues. The authors cocultured the mixed lymphocyte reaction cells at 37 degrees C for about six days. The data were obtained in a study of siplizumab effects on memory and regulatory T cells. General study findings and limits: Naive T cells appeared more diverse than memory cells and seemed to be major alloresponse contributors.

The data were produced by immunoSEQ multiplex PCR, yet TCRdb's version contains in-frame clones alone and is incomplete. The repertoire consists of about 13,000 clones, with about 40% occurring once and the leading ten covering over 9.5%. This clonotype originated in a human donor in good health; the cells came from an allogeneic mixed lymphocyte reaction. Input material: CFSE-low (dividing) CD8+ T cells sorted from an allogeneic mixed lymphocyte reaction. This rearrangement joins TRBV27 to TRBJ2-2; D is ambiguous. This CDR3 reads CASSLSRNGELFF. The CDR3 nucleotides are TGTGCCAGCAGTTTAAGTCGAAACGGGGAGCTGTTTTTT.